Below are 15 T cell receptor beta chains sequenced from a single sample in a study of T cell responses to AZD1222 COVID-19 vaccine. The data were produced by immunoSEQ multiplex PCR, yet TCRdb's version contains in-frame clones alone and is incomplete. The sample comprises under 120,000 clones, 70% to 90% of which are singletons, and under 3% rests with the top ten. Sequencing used peripheral blood, obtained 28 days after the second AZD1222 dose. Receptors were obtained from an adult who received the AZD1222 COVID-19 vaccine.

CDR3 region: CASSVTGSYGYTF. The CDR3 DNA sequence: TGTGCCAGCAGCGTAACAGGGAGCTATGGCTACACCTTC. The chain employs TRBV6-4 and TRBJ1-2; possibly TRBD1 for D (6 bases). Trimming stripped 6 bases from V and 4 bases from J, with 12 bases between. The germline V gene encodes CDR1 MRHNA and CDR2 SNTAGT. The CDR3 covers 13 residues.

The chain employs TRBV5-1 and TRBJ2-5; D gene uncertain. V was cut by 0 bases and J by 3 bases, with 9 bases left in between. This CDR3 region has 14 residues. The germline gives CDR1 SGHRS, CDR2 YFSETQ. CDR3 amino acids: CASSLVSSEETQYF. Here the CDR3 DNA reads TGCGCCAGCAGCTTGGTTTCATCTGAAGAGACCCAGTACTTC.

This chain uses TRBV11-1 with TRBJ2-5; 7 nucleotides align to TRBD2. Losses at the gene ends were 1 base for V and 5 bases for J; bases not matched to a gene: 7. CDR1 and CDR2 from the germline V gene are SGHAT and FQDESV (reference sequence). The CDR3 extends over 15 amino acids. The CDR3: CASSLEVAGAETQYF. The CDR3 DNA reads as TGTGCCAGCAGCTTAGAAGTAGCGGGCGCTGAGACCCAGTACTTC. The full variable domain, its missing parts supplied by reference TRBV11-1 and TRBJ2-5, is EAEVAQSPRYKITEKSQAVAFWCDPISGHATLYWYRQILGQGPELLVQFQDESVVDDSQLPKDRFSAERLKGVDSTLKIQPAELGDSAMYLCASSLEVAGAETQYFGPGTRLLVL.

The V call is TRBV6-5, the J call TRBJ1-2; weak D call: TRBD1 (5 bases). The CDR3 is made up of 14 amino acids. Per germline, CDR1 MNHEY and CDR2 SVGAGI. Trimming took off 6 bases at V and 4 bases at J, with 15 bases between the two ends. The CDR3 DNA reads TGTGCCAGCAGACAGACAGAAGGTATCTATGGCTACACCTTC. Translated, it gives CASRQTEGIYGYTF.

The V gene is TRBV18, the J gene TRBJ2-7, with TRBD2 as a possible D gene (5 bases). From germline, CDR1 is KGHSH and CDR2 LQKENI. The CDR3 runs to 15 residues. V dropped 2 bases and J dropped 1 base, with 12 bases sitting between them. Written as DNA, the CDR3 is TGTGCCAGCTCACCAAAAGTCACGGGATCCTACGAGCAGTACTTC. As protein: CASSPKVTGSYEQYF.

The chain links TRBV10-3 to TRBJ1-1; TRBD1 agrees at 9 bases. CDR3 length: 14 amino acids. Germline CDR1 reads ENHRY; CDR2 reads SYGVKD. V was pared by 6 bases and J by 6 bases, with 8 bases of the junction left unmatched. The CDR3 nucleotides read TGTGCCATCAGGGGGACAGGGACTCTTTCTGAAGCTTTCTTT. This encodes CAIRGTGTLSEAFF.

This rearrangement joins TRBV27 to TRBJ1-6; D may be TRBD1 (6 bases). Germline loops: CDR1 MNHEY, CDR2 SMNVEV (reference sequence). The CDR3 spans 14 residues. V lost 6 bases and J lost 7, with 13 bases in between. CDR3 DNA sequence: TGTGCCAGCAGACCAAATCAGGGGAATTCACCCCTCCACTTT. Protein sequence: CASRPNQGNSPLHF.

The gene calls are TRBV7-8 and TRBJ1-5; D not certain. V was trimmed by 1 base and J by 5 bases, leaving 12 bases between them. Germline CDR1 SGHVS, CDR2 FQNEAQ. The CDR3 covers 15 residues. CDR3 bases: TGTGCCAGCAGCTTAGAAGGTGGATACTATCAGCCCCAGCATTTT. This encodes CASSLEGGYYQPQHF.

DNA for the CDR3: TGTGCCAGCTCACAGACCACCGGGACAGGGAACACTGAAGCTTTCTTT. Translated: CASSQTTGTGNTEAFF. This rearrangement joins TRBV18 to TRBJ1-1; 8 bases map to TRBD1. This CDR3 has 16 amino acids. Germline trimming cut 4 bases from V and 1 base from J; bases unmatched to any gene: 8. The germline V gene has CDR1 KGHSH and CDR2 LQKENI.

The chain links TRBV3-1 (or the pseudogene TRBV3-2) to TRBJ1-5; D may be TRBD1 (5 bases). V lost 2 bases and J 7 bases, leaving 18 bases between the germline ends. The CDR3 is made up of 16 amino acids. The germline V gene has CDR1 LGHDT and CDR2 YNNKEL (reference sequence). CDR3 bases: TGTGCCAGCAGCCAAATGAGTCAGGGTTTAGGGCAGCCCCAGCATTTT. This translates into CASSQMSQGLGQPQHF.

The chain uses TRBV27 and TRBJ2-3; D not resolved. The CDR3 contains 15 residues. Germline loops: CDR1 MNHEY, CDR2 SMNVEV (reference sequence). V lost 3 bases to trimming and J lost 5 bases, with 15 bases between them. The CDR3 protein is CASSFWQVHRDTQYF. The CDR3 DNA reads as TGTGCCAGCAGTTTTTGGCAGGTCCACCGAGATACGCAGTATTTT.

This chain links TRBV6-2 or TRBV6-3 with TRBJ1-4, with 10 positions matching TRBD1. V gave up 2 bases and J gave up 8 bases; unmatched junction bases: 8. This CDR3 spans 16 amino acids. CDR1 and CDR2 (germline): MNHEY, SVGEGT. DNA for the CDR3: TGTGCCAGCAGTTACCGAACCGGGACAGGGGACGAAAAACTGTTTTTT. It is translated as CASSYRTGTGDEKLFF.

The chain is built from TRBV3-1 (or the pseudogene TRBV3-2) and TRBJ1-5; D gene ambiguous. This CDR3 comprises 13 residues. Between the trimmed V and J ends, which lost 3 bases and 3 bases, there was a span of 6 bases. The germline gives CDR1 LGHDT, CDR2 YNNKEL (reference sequence). CDR3 coding DNA: TGTGCCAGCAGCCAGTTCAACAATCAGCCCCAGCATTTT. It is translated as CASSQFNNQPQHF.

The gene calls are TRBV13 and TRBJ2-4; TRBD1 matches at 11 bases. CDR3 size: 17 residues. The J segment lost 7 bases and the V segment lost 4 bases, leaving 12 bases of the junction unmatched. Germline V gives CDR1 PRHDT, CDR2 FYEKMQ (reference sequence). CDR3: CASSSQNPGQGGNIQYF. The CDR3 DNA reads TGTGCCAGCAGCTCCCAAAATCCGGGACAGGGGGGTAACATTCAGTACTTC.

CDR3 nucleotides: TGTGCCAGCAGTGAAATGGGACAGGGAATTTCGGCCAAAAACATTCAGTACTTC. Translating it yields CASSEMGQGISAKNIQYF. V is TRBV6-1 and J is TRBJ2-4; TRBD1 matches 9 bases. The CDR3 is 18 amino acids. V lost 2 bases and J lost 1; bases outside the gene matches: 9. CDR1 and CDR2 (germline): MNHNS, SASEGT.